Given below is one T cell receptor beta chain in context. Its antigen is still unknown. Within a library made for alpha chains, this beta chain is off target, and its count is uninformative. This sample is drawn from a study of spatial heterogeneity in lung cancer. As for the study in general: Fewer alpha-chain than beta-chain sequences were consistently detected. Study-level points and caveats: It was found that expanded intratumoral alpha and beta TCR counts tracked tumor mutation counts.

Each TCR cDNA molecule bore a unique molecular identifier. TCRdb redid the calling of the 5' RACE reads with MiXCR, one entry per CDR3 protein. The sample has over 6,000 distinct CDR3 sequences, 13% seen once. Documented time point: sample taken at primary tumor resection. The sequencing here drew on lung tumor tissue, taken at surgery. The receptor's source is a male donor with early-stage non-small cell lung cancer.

CDR3 in amino acids: CAWSVVFGKNIQYF. The CDR3 DNA follows: TGTGCCTGGAGTGTAGTCTTCGGGAAAAACATTCAGTACTTC. The V call is TRBV30, the J call TRBJ2-4; D is unclear. This CDR3 spans 14 amino acids. Germline CDR1 and CDR2: GTSNPN and SVGIG (reference sequence). V lost 0 bases, J lost 4 bases, and 10 bases lay in between.